The clone carrying this T cell receptor (beta chain) was recorded many times. No antigen is known for it. These data are taken from a study of early T cells in non-severe SARS-CoV-2 infection. The CDR3 length is 13 residues. Trimming removed 8 bases from V and 6 bases from J; junction bases left unmatched: 7. Individual cDNA molecules received unique molecular identifiers. TCRdb re-derived calls from the 5' RACE reads in MiXCR, one entry per CDR3 protein. The profile shows about 48,000 distinct CDR3 sequences, about 7.4% of them singletons. General study results and limits: Private and CD4 specificities were missed by VDJdb matching, skewed to anti-spike CD8.

The receptor was isolated from an adult who was a healthcare worker with PCR-confirmed SARS-CoV-2 infection or an uninfected control (not recorded which). This chain joins TRBV12-3 or TRBV12-4 and TRBJ2-3; 8 bases fit TRBD1. The specimen sequenced was whole blood. As DNA, the CDR3 is TGTGCCAGCTGCACAGGGGGTGGGGATACGCAGTATTTT. Translation gives CASCTGGGDTQYF.